This passage covers 12 T cell receptor beta chains from one sample sequenced in a study of blood T cells in healthy people across ages. A J-beta primer mix and a sample-barcoded 5' primer were used in a second PCR of about 7 to 12 cycles. TCRdb reprocessed the 5' RACE reads with MiXCR, giving one entry per CDR3 protein. The sample records 700,000 to 900,000 distinct CDR3 sequences, about 53% being singletons. Sequenced: blood. The receptor set was obtained from a man older than 75 in good health.

The genes are TRBV29-1 and TRBJ2-7, with D perhaps matching TRBD1 or TRBD2 (6 bases each). CDR3 length equals 13 residues. V was cut by 6 bases and J by 5 bases, with 17 bases left in between. Germline CDR1 SQVTM, CDR2 ANQGSEA. The CDR3 is CSVQGSGAHEQYF. The CDR3 DNA reads TGCAGCGTACAGGGATCGGGGGCCCACGAGCAGTACTTC.

The chain recombines TRBV14 with TRBJ2-4, with TRBD1 identical over 7 bases. TRBJ2-7 explains the end of the DNA better; the J call may be wrong. Germline-derived CDR1 and CDR2 are SGHDN and FVKESK. The CDR3 totals 14 residues. In DNA form, the CDR3 reads TGTGCCAGCAGTCAAACCGGGACAGCCTACGAGCAGTACTTC. Translating it yields CASSQTGTAYEQYF.

The V gene is TRBV2, the J gene TRBJ2-4; D gene ambiguous. The CDR3 is made up of 13 amino acids. The V gene's germline CDR1 is SNHLY and CDR2 FYNNEI. V was trimmed by 8 bases and J by 8 bases, leaving 16 bases between them. The CDR3 loop reads CASQTNGVDIQYF. The CDR3 DNA sequence: TGTGCCAGCCAAACTAACGGAGTGGACATTCAGTACTTC.

The chain couples TRBV7-2 to TRBJ2-7; D possibly corresponds to TRBD2 (5 bases). Germline V gene sequence: CDR1 SGHTA, CDR2 FQGNSA. There are 14 residues in the CDR3. Trimming took off 3 bases at V and 6 bases at J, with 15 bases between the two ends. CDR3: CASSFGPSQIEQYF. The DNA for the CDR3 is TGTGCCAGCAGCTTCGGTCCTAGCCAGATCGAGCAGTACTTC.

The chain employs TRBV20-1 and TRBJ1-6; tentatively, D is TRBD1 (5 bases). The CDR3 totals 13 residues. Germline-derived CDR1 and CDR2 are DFQATT and SNEGSKA (reference sequence). Between the trimmed V and J ends, which lost 0 bases and 9 bases, there was a span of 9 bases. For the CDR3, the DNA is TGCAGTGCTAGAGATTCGGGGGGTTCACCCCTCCACTTT. Its protein product is CSARDSGGSPLHF.

The chain recombines TRBV29-1 with TRBJ1-1, with TRBD1 as a possible D gene (5 bases). V shed 1 base and J shed 6 bases, with 15 bases lying between them. CDR3 length: 14 residues. The germline CDR1 and CDR2 sequences are SQVTM and ANQGSEA. The CDR3 protein is CSVEAGVSLPEAFF. The CDR3 DNA sequence: TGCAGCGTTGAAGCGGGGGTAAGCCTCCCTGAAGCTTTCTTT.

The rearrangement uses TRBV6-6 and TRBJ2-7; the D gene is possibly TRBD1 (6 bases). Judging by the DNA end, TRBJ2-5 fits better; the J call may be wrong. Germline CDR1 MNHNY, CDR2 SVGAGI (reference sequence). The CDR3 extends over 15 amino acids. CDR3 amino acids: CASSLSQGLQETQYF. CDR3 sequence (DNA): TGTGCCAGCAGCCTCTCCCAGGGGCTCCAAGAGACCCAGTACTTC.

There are a few counts of this clonotype. The CDR3 loop reads CSASSEGQGWNSPLHF. The CDR3 DNA sequence: TGCAGTGCTAGTAGTGAGGGACAGGGATGGAATTCACCCCTCCACTTT. The V gene is TRBV20-1, the J gene TRBJ1-6; TRBD1 matches 9 bases. Germline V gene sequence: CDR1 DFQATT, CDR2 SNEGSKA (reference sequence). This CDR3 is 16 amino acids long. J lost 7 bases, V lost 3 bases, and 10 bases had no gene match.

This clonotype appeared a few times. CDR3 nucleotides: TGTGCCAGCAGTTACGATCCAGGGGAAACCTATGGCTACACCTTC. Translating gives CASSYDPGETYGYTF. The rearrangement links TRBV6-5 to TRBJ1-2; D might be TRBD1 (6 bases). CDR3 length: 15 amino acids. V was cut by 2 bases and J by 4 bases, with 14 bases left in between. Per the germline V gene, CDR1 is MNHEY and CDR2 is SVGAGI.

The J gene is TRBJ1-5, the V gene TRBV20-1; D is unclear. CDR1 and CDR2 from the germline V gene are DFQATT and SNEGSKA (reference sequence). CDR3 size: 14 residues. V lost 2 bases and J 0 bases, leaving 8 bases between the germline ends. DNA for the CDR3: TGCAGTGCTAGACTAGTAAATAGCAATCAGCCCCAGCATTTT. Its protein is CSARLVNSNQPQHF.

This clonotype has only one observation. This sequence joins TRBV18 and TRBJ1-4; D not resolved. This CDR3 has 13 amino acids. V dropped 8 bases and J dropped 6 bases, with 13 bases sitting between them. Germline CDR1 KGHSH, CDR2 LQKENI. CDR3 protein: CASPLERDEKLFF. The CDR3, as DNA: TGTGCCAGCCCACTGGAACGAGATGAAAAACTGTTTTTT.

This clonotype was detected only a few times. V usage is TRBV11-2 and J usage is TRBJ2-7; no definite D call. The V and J ends lost 6 bases and 5 bases respectively, with 14 bases between them. This CDR3 is 13 amino acids long. Germline-derived CDR1 and CDR2 are SGHAT and FQNNGV. CDR3 region: CASRGRGSHEQYF. CDR3 nucleotide sequence: TGTGCCAGCAGGGGCAGAGGTAGTCACGAGCAGTACTTC.